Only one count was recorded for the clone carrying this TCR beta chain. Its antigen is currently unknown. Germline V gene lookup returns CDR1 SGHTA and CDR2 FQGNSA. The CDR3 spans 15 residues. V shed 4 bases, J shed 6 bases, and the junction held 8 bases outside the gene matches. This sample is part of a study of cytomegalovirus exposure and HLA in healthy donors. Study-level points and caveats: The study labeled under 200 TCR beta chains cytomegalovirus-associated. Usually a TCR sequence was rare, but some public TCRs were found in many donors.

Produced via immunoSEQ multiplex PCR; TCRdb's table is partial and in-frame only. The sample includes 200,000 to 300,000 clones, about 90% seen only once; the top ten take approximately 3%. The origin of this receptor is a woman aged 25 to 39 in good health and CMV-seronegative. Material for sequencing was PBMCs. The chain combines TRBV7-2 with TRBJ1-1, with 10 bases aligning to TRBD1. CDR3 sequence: CASSYRGQGYSEAFF. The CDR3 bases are TGTGCCAGCAGCTATAGGGGACAGGGGTATTCTGAAGCTTTCTTT.